The clone carrying this T cell receptor beta chain appeared a few times. Antigen: not known. Using RNA template, CDR3s of TCR alpha and beta were amplified with iRepertoire arm-PCR. For one-step reverse transcription and amplification, about 90-450 ng of tissue mRNA or PBMC total RNA was used. One entry per CDR3 protein results from TCRdb running MiXCR on the multiplex PCR reads. The table includes 300,000 to 450,000 distinct CDR3 sequences, 41% detected once. The data originate from a study of glioma-infiltrating T cells. Per the germline V gene, CDR1 is MNHEY and CDR2 is SVGEGT. CDR3 length: 17 residues. Trimming took 2 bases from V and 11 from J; bases not matched to a gene: 13. Broader study findings: Patients with low tissue-blood divergence carried a signature set of shared blood CDR3 motifs.

This receptor was taken from a human donor with low-grade glioma or glioblastoma, undergoing nonglioma brain surgery, or in good health (not recorded which). Sequenced: glioma tissue, nonneoplastic brain tissue, or PBMCs (not recorded which). This rearrangement joins TRBV6-2 or TRBV6-3 to TRBJ2-1; 12 bases are shared with TRBD2. This CDR3 reads CASSYPSRTSGVSKQFF. Written as DNA, the CDR3 is TGTGCCAGCAGTTACCCGAGTAGGACTAGCGGGGTCTCAAAGCAGTTCTTC.